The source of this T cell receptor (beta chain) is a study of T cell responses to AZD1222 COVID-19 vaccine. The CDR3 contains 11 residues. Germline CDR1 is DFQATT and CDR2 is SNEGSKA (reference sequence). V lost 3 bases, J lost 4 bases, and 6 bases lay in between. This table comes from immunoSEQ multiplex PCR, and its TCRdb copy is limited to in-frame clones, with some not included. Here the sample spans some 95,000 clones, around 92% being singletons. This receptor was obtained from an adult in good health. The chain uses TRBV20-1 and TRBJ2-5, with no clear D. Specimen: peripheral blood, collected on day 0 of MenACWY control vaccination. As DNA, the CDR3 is TGCAGTGCTAGTGAGCGAGAGACCCAGTACTTC. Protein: CSASERETQYF.